This T cell receptor (beta chain) stems from a study of T cell responses to AZD1222 COVID-19 vaccine. Broader study findings: Baseline testing showed seropositivity in only six or seven AZD1222 recipients. Repertoires were obtained solely post-peak T cell response. Dominant CD4 TCR responses targeted spike regions 160-218 and 743-854.

This table comes from immunoSEQ multiplex PCR, and its TCRdb copy is limited to in-frame clones, with some not included. In the table there are around 100,000 clones, more than 85% of which are singletons. Of note for this clone: The target antigen is unknown.

This sequence was found in an adult in good health. The sequences come from peripheral blood, collected on day 0 of AZD1222 vaccination.

The CDR3 sequence is CASSYDRSGTYEQYF. CDR3 in DNA: TGTGCCAGCAGCTACGACAGAAGTGGAACCTACGAGCAGTACTTC. V gene TRBV7-2 combines with J gene TRBJ2-7; D might be TRBD1 (5 bases). The CDR3 spans 15 residues. Germline V lookup: CDR1 SGHTA, CDR2 FQGNSA. V dropped 4 bases and J dropped 2 bases, with 15 bases sitting between them.